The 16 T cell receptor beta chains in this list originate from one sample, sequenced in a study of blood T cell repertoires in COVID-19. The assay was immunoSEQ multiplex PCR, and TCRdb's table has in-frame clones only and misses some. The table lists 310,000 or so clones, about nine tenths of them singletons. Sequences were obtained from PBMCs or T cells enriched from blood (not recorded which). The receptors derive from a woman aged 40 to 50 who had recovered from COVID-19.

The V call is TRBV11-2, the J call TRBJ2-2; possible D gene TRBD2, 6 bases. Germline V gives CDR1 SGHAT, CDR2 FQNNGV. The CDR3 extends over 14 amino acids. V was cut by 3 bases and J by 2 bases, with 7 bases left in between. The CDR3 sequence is CASSLGTNTGELFF. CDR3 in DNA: TGTGCCAGCAGCTTGGGGACTAACACCGGGGAGCTGTTTTTT.

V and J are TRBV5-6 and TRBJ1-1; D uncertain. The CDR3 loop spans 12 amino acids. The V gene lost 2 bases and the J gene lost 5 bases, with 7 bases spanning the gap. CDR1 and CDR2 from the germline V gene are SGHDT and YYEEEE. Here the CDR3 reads CASSFSSTEAFF. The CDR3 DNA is TGTGCCAGCAGCTTTAGTTCGACTGAAGCTTTCTTT.

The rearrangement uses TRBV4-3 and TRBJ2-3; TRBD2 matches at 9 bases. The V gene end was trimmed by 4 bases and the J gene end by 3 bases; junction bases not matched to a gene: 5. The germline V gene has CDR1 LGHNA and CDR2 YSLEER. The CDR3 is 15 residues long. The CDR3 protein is CASSLVAGATDTQYF. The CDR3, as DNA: TGCGCCAGCAGCCTGGTAGCGGGAGCGACAGATACGCAGTATTTT.

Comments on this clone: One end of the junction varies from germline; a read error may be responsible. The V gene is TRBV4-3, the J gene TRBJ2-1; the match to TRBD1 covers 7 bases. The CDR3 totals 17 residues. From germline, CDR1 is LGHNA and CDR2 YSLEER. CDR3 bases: TGCGCCAGCAGCCAAGATAGGGGGACAGTCTTCGGGAATGGGCAGTTCTTC. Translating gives CASSQDRGTVFGNGQFF.

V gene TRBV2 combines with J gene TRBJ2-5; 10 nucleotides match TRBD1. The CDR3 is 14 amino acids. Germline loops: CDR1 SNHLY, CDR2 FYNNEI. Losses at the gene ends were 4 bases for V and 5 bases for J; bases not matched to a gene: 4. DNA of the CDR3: TGTGCCAGCAGTGCCAGGACAGGGGGTGAGACCCAGTACTTC. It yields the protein CASSARTGGETQYF.

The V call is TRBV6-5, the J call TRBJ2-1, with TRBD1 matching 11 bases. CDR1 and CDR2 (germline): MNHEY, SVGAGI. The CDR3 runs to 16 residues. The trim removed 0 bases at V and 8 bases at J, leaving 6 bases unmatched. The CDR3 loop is CASSYSGTGGLYEQFF. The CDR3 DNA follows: TGTGCCAGCAGTTACTCCGGGACAGGGGGTTTGTATGAGCAGTTCTTC.

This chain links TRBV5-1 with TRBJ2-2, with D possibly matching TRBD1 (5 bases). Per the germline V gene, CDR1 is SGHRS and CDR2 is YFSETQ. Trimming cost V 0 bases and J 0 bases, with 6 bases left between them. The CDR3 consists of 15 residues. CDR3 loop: CASSLAGTNTGELFF. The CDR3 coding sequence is TGCGCCAGCAGCTTGGCAGGGACGAACACCGGGGAGCTGTTTTTT.

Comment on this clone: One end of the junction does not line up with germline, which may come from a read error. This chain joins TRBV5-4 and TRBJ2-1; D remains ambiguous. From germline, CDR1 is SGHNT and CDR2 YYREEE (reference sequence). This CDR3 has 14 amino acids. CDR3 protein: CTSSLGLEGIEQFF. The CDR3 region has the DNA TGTACCAGCAGCTTAGGTCTAGAAGGTATTGAGCAGTTCTTC.

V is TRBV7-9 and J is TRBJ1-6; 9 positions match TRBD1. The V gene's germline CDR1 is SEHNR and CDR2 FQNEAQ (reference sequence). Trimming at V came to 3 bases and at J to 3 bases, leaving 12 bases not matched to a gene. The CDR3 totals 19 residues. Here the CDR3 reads CASSFPRGTGLGYNSPLHF. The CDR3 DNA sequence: TGTGCCAGCAGCTTCCCCCGCGGGACAGGGCTAGGCTATAATTCACCCCTCCACTTT. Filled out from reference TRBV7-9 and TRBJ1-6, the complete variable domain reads DTGVSQNPRHKITKRGQNVTFRCDPISEHNRLYWYRQTLGQGPEFLTYFQNEAQLEKSRLLSDRFSAERPKGSFSTLEIQRTEQGDSAMYLCASSFPRGTGLGYNSPLHFGNGTRLTVT.

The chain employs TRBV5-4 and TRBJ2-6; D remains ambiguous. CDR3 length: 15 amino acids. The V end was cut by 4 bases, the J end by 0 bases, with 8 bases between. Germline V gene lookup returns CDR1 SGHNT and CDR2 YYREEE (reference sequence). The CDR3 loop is CASSGYSSGANVLTF. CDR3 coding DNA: TGTGCCAGCAGCGGTTACAGCTCTGGGGCCAACGTCCTGACTTTC.

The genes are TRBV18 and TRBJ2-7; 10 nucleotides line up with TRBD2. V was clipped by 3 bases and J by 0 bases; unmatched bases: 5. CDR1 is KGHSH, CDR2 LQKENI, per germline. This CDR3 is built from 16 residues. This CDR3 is CASSPTSGLTSYEQYF. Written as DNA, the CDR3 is TGTGCCAGCTCACCGACTAGCGGGTTGACCTCCTACGAGCAGTACTTC.

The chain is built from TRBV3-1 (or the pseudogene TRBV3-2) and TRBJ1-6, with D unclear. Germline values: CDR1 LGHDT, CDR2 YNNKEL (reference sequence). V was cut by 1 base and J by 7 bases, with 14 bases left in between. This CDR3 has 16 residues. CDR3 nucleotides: TGTGCCAGCAGCCAAGGTGGTCGGACTCCCAATTCACCCCTCCACTTT. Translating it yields CASSQGGRTPNSPLHF.

Here the CDR3 reads CSVESSFEQYF. CDR3 nucleotides: TGCAGCGTTGAAAGTAGCTTTGAGCAGTACTTC. The chain joins TRBV29-1 to TRBJ2-7; D unclear. This CDR3 is built from 11 residues. The ends were cut back, 2 bases at V and 7 bases at J, with 9 bases in the middle. Germline loops: CDR1 SQVTM, CDR2 ANQGSEA.

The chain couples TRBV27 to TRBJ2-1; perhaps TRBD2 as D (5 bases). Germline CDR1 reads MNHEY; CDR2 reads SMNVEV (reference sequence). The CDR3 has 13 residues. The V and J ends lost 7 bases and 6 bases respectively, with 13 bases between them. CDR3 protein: CASNSGRGNEQFF. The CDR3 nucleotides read TGTGCCAGCAATTCCGGACGGGGCAATGAGCAGTTCTTC.

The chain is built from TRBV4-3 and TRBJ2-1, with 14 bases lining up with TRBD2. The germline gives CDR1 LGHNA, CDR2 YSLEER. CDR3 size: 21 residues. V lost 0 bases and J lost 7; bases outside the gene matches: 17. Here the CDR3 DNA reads TGCGCCAGCAGCCAAGAGAGACCGACTAGCGGGGGGGCCCCATTGGTGAATGAGCAGTTCTTC. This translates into CASSQERPTSGGAPLVNEQFF.

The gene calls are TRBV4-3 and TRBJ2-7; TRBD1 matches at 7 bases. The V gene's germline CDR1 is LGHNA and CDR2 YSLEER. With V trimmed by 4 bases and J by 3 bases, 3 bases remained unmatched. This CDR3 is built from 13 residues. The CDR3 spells CASSPNRGYEQYF. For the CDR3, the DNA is TGCGCCAGCAGCCCGAACAGGGGCTACGAGCAGTACTTC.